The rows below give T cell receptor beta chains drawn from one sample of a study of memory CD4+ T cells and cytomegalovirus serostatus. The method was immunoSEQ multiplex PCR; TCRdb's version includes in-frame clones alone and lacks a portion of them. The data contain about 58,000 clones, roughly 84% of them singletons. The sample taken for sequencing was memory CD4+ T cells from blood. All receptors come from an adult in good health and CMV-seronegative. Some clones in this sample may be carry-over from other donors' samples. Both conserved end residues are part of each CDR3. A D gene is named only where the DNA matches it firmly. Clone size is given for some rows only: seen once, a few or many times, or a class if the clone is expanded.

cdr3_nt | cdr3_aa | v_call | clone_size | d_call | j_call
TGTGCCAGCAGCTTAGAAAGTAGGGACAGGGCAGTACACCACTTC | CASSLESRDRAVHHF | TRBV7-2 | NA | TRBD1 | TRBJ1-2
TGTGCCAGCAGGGTGGGAGGCTCCAATGAGCAGTTCTTC | CASRVGGSNEQFF | TRBV2 | few | NA | TRBJ2-1
TGCGCCAGCAGCTTGGTATCGGCTAGCGGGTACGAGCAGTACTTC | CASSLVSASGYEQYF | TRBV5-1 | NA | TRBD2 | TRBJ2-7
TGTGCCACCTACCGGGGGACCAGAAATCAGCCCCAGCATTTT | CATYRGTRNQPQHF | TRBV25-1 | NA | NA | TRBJ1-5
TGTGCCAGCAGTTTTTCGGGCTGGACAGACAGCAAAGGCTACACCTTC | CASSFSGWTDSKGYTF | TRBV28 | NA | NA | TRBJ1-2
TGTGCCAGCAGCTGGGCCAGGGGCCGGGAGACCCAGTACTTC | CASSWARGRETQYF | TRBV7-9 | NA | NA | TRBJ2-5
TGTGCCTGGGACCAGGGGCTCTCCTACGAGCAGTACTTC | CAWDQGLSYEQYF | TRBV30 | NA | NA | TRBJ2-7
TGTGCCGGAATGGAGCAGGGAAATTCACCCCTCCACTTT | CAGMEQGNSPLHF | TRBV6-1 | NA | NA | TRBJ1-6
TGTGCCAGCAGCTTATTTTCAGGGGGCAGTGAGCAGTTCTTC | CASSLFSGGSEQFF | TRBV7-9 | NA | TRBD1 | TRBJ2-1
TGTGCCAGCTCACCTTCCCCGGATGCGACGTCTGCTGAAGCTTTCTTT | CASSPSPDATSAEAFF | TRBV18 | NA | NA | TRBJ1-1
TGCAGCGTTGATGCCCGACAGGGGACTAACTATGGCTACACCTTC | CSVDARQGTNYGYTF | TRBV29-1 | NA | TRBD1 | TRBJ1-2
TGTGCCAGCACTATACAGGGTCCTTACAATCAGCCCCAGCATTTT | CASTIQGPYNQPQHF | TRBV6-5 | NA | NA | TRBJ1-5
TGTGCCAGCATCCCAACGGGGACGTATAATTCACCCCTCCACTTT | CASIPTGTYNSPLHF | TRBV6-1 | NA | NA | TRBJ1-6
TGTGCCAGCAGTTATACCGGGACCTCCAAAAACATTCAGTACTTC | CASSYTGTSKNIQYF | TRBV6-5 | NA | NA | TRBJ2-4
TGTGCCACCAGCTTACACACCATGAACACTGAAGCTTTCTTT | CATSLHTMNTEAFF | TRBV15 | NA | NA | TRBJ1-1